A single sample gave rise to the 20 T cell receptor beta chains below, sequenced in a study of shared T cell receptors in the human thymus. The data were produced by immunoSEQ multiplex PCR, yet TCRdb's version contains in-frame clones alone and is incomplete. The sample holds over 60,000 clones; 90% to 95% are singletons and the top ten take 0.033%. Sequences were obtained from thymocytes. The receptor source for this set is a human donor.

CDR3 amino acids: CARQVADQPQHF. DNA of the CDR3: TGTGCCAGACAGGTTGCGGATCAGCCCCAGCATTTT. V gene TRBV28 combines with J gene TRBJ1-5, with a weak D call TRBD1 (5 bases). CDR3 length equals 12 residues. Trimming took off 9 bases at V and 5 bases at J, with 11 bases between the two ends. Germline loops: CDR1 MDHEN, CDR2 SYDVKM.

This clone was seen a handful of times. The V gene is TRBV7-2, the J gene TRBJ1-2; unclear D gene. Trimming left V 0 bases short and J 3 bases short, with 11 bases between. This CDR3 is built from 15 residues. Germline V gene lookup returns CDR1 SGHTA and CDR2 FQGNSA. CDR3 in amino acids: CASSLAPRTDYGYTF. The CDR3 nucleotides read TGTGCCAGCAGCTTAGCTCCCAGGACCGACTATGGCTACACCTTC.

The CDR3 DNA follows: TGTGCCAGCTCACCATGGCCAGGCCCAAACTCTGGGGCCAACGTCCTGACTTTC. It specifies CASSPWPGPNSGANVLTF. This chain uses TRBV18 with TRBJ2-6; D unclear. Germline V gene data show CDR1 as KGHSH and CDR2 as LQKENI. There are 18 residues in the CDR3. V lost 2 bases, J lost 0 bases, and 14 bases lay in between.

This chain links TRBV19 with TRBJ2-1; D is undetermined. Trimming cost V 0 bases and J 5 bases, with 14 bases left between them. This CDR3 is 16 amino acids long. The V gene's germline CDR1 is LNHDA and CDR2 SQIVND (reference sequence). The CDR3 DNA is TGTGCCAGTAGTATAGATCAGGATAGAGACAACAATGAGCAGTTCTTC. Translated, it gives CASSIDQDRDNNEQFF.

This chain connects TRBV6-5 to TRBJ1-2, with a weak D call TRBD1 (5 bases). The CDR3 extends over 14 amino acids. The V gene lost 2 bases and the J gene lost 6 bases, with 13 bases spanning the gap. From germline, CDR1 is MNHEY and CDR2 SVGAGI. CDR3 nucleotide sequence: TGTGCCAGCAGTTACAGGGGATCGGGTCATGGCTACACCTTC. This codes for CASSYRGSGHGYTF.

The chain has TRBV11-2 and TRBJ2-7, with TRBD1 matching 8 bases. Trimming cost V 3 bases and J 2 bases; bases outside gene matches: 15. This CDR3 region has 18 residues. The germline V gene encodes CDR1 SGHAT and CDR2 FQNNGV. The CDR3 spells CASSFHPNRDRYPYEQYF. The CDR3 nucleotides read TGTGCCAGCAGCTTTCACCCAAACCGGGACAGGTACCCCTACGAGCAGTACTTC.

This clone was recorded only once. The chain employs TRBV11-3 and TRBJ2-3; D not resolved. The CDR3 runs 17 residues. CDR1 and CDR2 (germline): SGHNT, YENEEA. V lost 1 base, J lost 2 bases, and 16 bases lay in between. The CDR3 loop reads CASSLGIGTEYTDTQYF. CDR3 bases: TGTGCCAGCAGCTTAGGGATTGGCACAGAATACACAGATACGCAGTATTTT.

This clone appeared once. V gene TRBV18 combines with J gene TRBJ1-2, with 9 nucleotides matching TRBD1. Trimming cost V 0 bases and J 3 bases; bases outside gene matches: 17. Germline CDR1 and CDR2: KGHSH and LQKENI. The CDR3 covers 20 residues. This chain's CDR3 is CASSPPALHRTGALHYGYTF. Written as DNA, the CDR3 is TGTGCCAGCTCACCACCGGCCCTCCACCGGACAGGGGCCCTACACTATGGCTACACCTTC.

V is TRBV7-8 and J is TRBJ2-7; D is unclear. Per germline, CDR1 SGHVS and CDR2 FQNEAQ. The CDR3 is 16 residues long. Trimming took 4 bases from V and 2 from J, leaving 18 bases between them. The CDR3 is CASSSRPLLLPYEQYF. CDR3 nucleotide sequence: TGTGCCAGCAGCTCCAGGCCCCTCTTATTGCCCTACGAGCAGTACTTC.

This clone was counted a single time. The chain combines TRBV5-1 with TRBJ2-7; D ambiguous. V dropped 4 bases and J dropped 4 bases, with 21 bases sitting between them. This CDR3 is built from 16 residues. CDR1 is SGHRS and CDR2 is YFSETQ in the germline V gene. CDR3 sequence (DNA): TGCGCCAGCAGCCCCCAAAGGCGACGACGCTGGTACGAGCAGTACTTC. The encoded protein is CASSPQRRRRWYEQYF.

The sample holds one count of this clone. The chain is built from TRBV7-8 and TRBJ2-1; tentatively, D is TRBD1 or TRBD2 (7 bases each). Trimming cost V 2 bases and J 10 bases, with 15 bases left between them. CDR1 SGHVS and CDR2 FQNEAQ come from the germline V gene. The CDR3 covers 14 residues. The CDR3 sequence is CASSLSLQGGEQFF. CDR3 coding DNA: TGTGCCAGCAGCTTAAGTCTCCAGGGGGGGGAGCAGTTCTTC.

V is TRBV7-9 and J is TRBJ1-4; TRBD1 matches 7 bases. Per the germline V gene, CDR1 is SEHNR and CDR2 is FQNEAQ (reference sequence). CDR3 length equals 16 residues. V shed 5 bases, J shed 8 bases, and the junction held 14 bases outside the gene matches. CDR3 protein: CASSPIQGPGLEKLFF. The CDR3 DNA is TGTGCCAGCAGCCCCATACAGGGGCCCGGTTTAGAAAAACTGTTTTTT.

The chain employs TRBV7-2 and TRBJ2-6, with TRBD1 matching 8 bases. Germline V gene data show CDR1 as SGHTA and CDR2 as FQGNSA. The CDR3 sequence is 16 residues long. Trimming at V came to 3 bases and at J to 4 bases, leaving 5 bases not matched to a gene. The CDR3 DNA reads as TGTGCCAGCAGCTTGACAGGGGCTCCCGGGGCCAACGTCCTGACTTTC. This encodes CASSLTGAPGANVLTF.

V is TRBV4-1 and J is TRBJ2-1; 8 bases agree with TRBD2. The germline CDR1 and CDR2 sequences are MGHRA and YSYEKL. V shed 5 bases, J shed 6 bases, and the junction held 15 bases outside the gene matches. This CDR3 has 17 amino acids. The CDR3 sequence: CASSWSRSGEGGNEQFF. The DNA of the CDR3 is TGCGCCAGCAGCTGGTCCCGTAGCGGGGAGGGGGGCAATGAGCAGTTCTTC.

The chain combines TRBV9 with TRBJ2-1; TRBD2 matches 7 bases. In germline, CDR1 is SGDLS, CDR2 YYNGEE. This CDR3 comprises 13 residues. Unmatched junction bases numbered 5, after V lost 5 bases and J lost 6 bases. The CDR3 bases are TGTGCCAGCAGGGGCAGGGAGGGCAATGAGCAGTTCTTC. This gives the protein CASRGREGNEQFF. The variable domain in full, completed from reference TRBV9 and TRBJ2-1, reads DSGVTQTPKHLITATGQRVTLRCSPRSGDLSVYWYQQSLDQGLQFLIQYYNGEERAKGNILERFSAQQFPDLHSELNLSSLELGDSALYFCASRGREGNEQFFGPGTRLTVL.

This chain connects TRBV5-1 to TRBJ2-1, with 7 bases lining up with TRBD1. Looked up from germline, CDR1 is SGHRS and CDR2 is YFSETQ. The length of the CDR3 is 16 residues. J lost 7 bases, V lost 0 bases, and 10 bases had no gene match. The CDR3 reads CASSLAEGALYNEQFF. CDR3 sequence (DNA): TGCGCCAGCAGCTTGGCAGAGGGGGCGCTGTATAATGAGCAGTTCTTC.

The chain joins TRBV4-2 to TRBJ2-7; maybe TRBD1 (6 bases). Trimming removed 4 bases at V and 5 bases at J, with 15 bases between. CDR3 length: 14 residues. Germline lookup yields CDR1 LGHNA and CDR2 YNFKEQ. The CDR3 region has the DNA TGTGCCAGCAGCCCCCGGAACAGGGTCCACGAGCAGTACTTC. It codes for CASSPRNRVHEQYF.

This clone came up once. The CDR3 bases are TGTGCCAGCAGCCCAGGGGGAGGCCGGAGGAATGAGCAGTTCTTC. This translates into CASSPGGGRRNEQFF. V and J are TRBV5-4 and TRBJ2-1; weak D call: TRBD1 (7 bases). V lost 4 bases and J 7 bases, leaving 18 bases between the germline ends. There are 15 residues in the CDR3. Germline V gives CDR1 SGHNT, CDR2 YYREEE (reference sequence).

The V call is TRBV15, the J call TRBJ1-6, with 8 bases fitting TRBD1. V was clipped by 1 base and J by 7 bases; unmatched bases: 12. CDR1 is LNHNV and CDR2 is YYDKDF in the germline V gene (reference sequence). The CDR3 has 18 amino acids. The CDR3 is CATSRVQGAPVGNSPLHF. The CDR3 DNA is TGTGCCACCAGCAGAGTGCAGGGGGCGCCAGTAGGCAATTCACCCCTCCACTTT. The complete variable domain, with remaining parts taken from reference TRBV15 and TRBJ1-6, reads DAMVIQNPRYQVTQFGKPVTLSCSQTLNHNVMYWYQQKSSQAPKLLFHYYDKDFNNEADTPDNFQSRRPNTSFCFLDIRSPGLGDTAMYLCATSRVQGAPVGNSPLHFGNGTRLTVT.

The chain recombines TRBV19 with TRBJ1-6; D is possibly TRBD1 (6 bases). This CDR3 region has 20 residues. Trimming left V 5 bases short and J 7 bases short, with 30 bases between. CDR1 is LNHDA and CDR2 is SQIVND in the germline V gene (reference sequence). DNA of the CDR3: TGTGCCAGTAGTTCGAAACCCCGTTTTGTTGTTCAGGGGTGGAATTCACCCCTCCACTTT. Translating it yields CASSSKPRFVVQGWNSPLHF. Looking up the rest from reference TRBV19 and TRBJ1-6 gives the full variable domain: DGGITQSPKYLFRKEGQNVTLSCEQNLNHDAMYWYRQDPGQGLRLIYYSQIVNDFQKGDIAEGYSVSREKKESFPLTVTSAQKNPTAFYLCASSSKPRFVVQGWNSPLHFGNGTRLTVT.